Listed below are T cell receptor beta chains from one sample, sequenced in a study of vaccination effects on CD4 cells after COVID-19. Data came from immunoSEQ multiplex PCR; TCRdb stores just in-frame clones and leaves some out. The sample lists roughly 16,000 clones; roughly three quarters were seen once. The antigens for these receptors are not known. Source: CD4+ T cells from PBMCs cultured with HCoV-NL63 spike peptides, taken after COVID-19 vaccination. The receptors stem from a human donor who received a COVID-19 vaccine. CDR3s include the opening cysteine and the closing phenylalanine or tryptophan. The D gene is left open where the match is weak. Clone sizes are given selectively: once, few, many, or a class where the clone is expanded.

j_call: TRBJ2-2; clone_size: NA; d_call: NA; v_call: TRBV11-3; cdr3_aa: CASRLAGVTGELFF; cdr3_nt: TGTGCCAGCAGACTTGCAGGGGTAACCGGGGAGCTGTTTTTT
j_call: TRBJ2-5; clone_size: NA; d_call: TRBD2; v_call: TRBV7-7; cdr3_aa: CASSPGLAGAETQYF; cdr3_nt: TGTGCTAGCAGCCCCGGACTAGCGGGAGCAGAGACCCAGTACTTC
j_call: TRBJ1-1; clone_size: NA; d_call: NA; v_call: TRBV11-2; cdr3_aa: CASSFQGNTEAFF; cdr3_nt: TGTGCCAGCAGCTTTCAGGGGAATACTGAAGCTTTCTTT
j_call: TRBJ2-7; clone_size: NA; d_call: TRBD1; v_call: TRBV5-1; cdr3_aa: CASSRGQGPYEQYF; cdr3_nt: TGCGCCAGCAGTCGAGGACAGGGCCCTTACGAGCAGTACTTC
j_call: TRBJ1-2; clone_size: NA; d_call: TRBD1; v_call: TRBV6-1; cdr3_aa: CASSENIGQGAASIYGYTF; cdr3_nt: TGTGCCAGCAGTGAAAATATAGGACAGGGGGCCGCAAGTATCTATGGCTACACCTTC
j_call: TRBJ1-1; clone_size: NA; d_call: NA; v_call: TRBV11-2; cdr3_aa: CASSLEAGAEAFF; cdr3_nt: TGTGCCAGCAGCTTAGAGGCCGGAGCTGAAGCTTTCTTT
j_call: TRBJ2-7; clone_size: few; d_call: NA; v_call: TRBV7-8; cdr3_aa: CASRSRQGSHEQYF; cdr3_nt: TGTGCCAGCAGGTCACGGCAGGGAAGCCACGAGCAGTACTTC
j_call: TRBJ2-5; clone_size: few; d_call: NA; v_call: TRBV7-9; cdr3_aa: CAGTPFQETQYF; cdr3_nt: TGTGCCGGCACCCCCTTTCAAGAGACCCAGTACTTC
j_call: TRBJ2-5; clone_size: NA; d_call: NA; v_call: TRBV11-2; cdr3_aa: CASSLEETQYF; cdr3_nt: TGTGCCAGCAGCTTAGAAGAGACCCAGTACTTC
j_call: TRBJ2-7; clone_size: NA; d_call: TRBD2; v_call: TRBV29-1; cdr3_aa: CSVESSGGHVRYF; cdr3_nt: TGCAGCGTTGAGTCTAGCGGGGGCCACGTTCGATACTTC
j_call: TRBJ2-2; clone_size: once; d_call: NA; v_call: TRBV21-1; cdr3_aa: CASSKGSRGGTGELFF; cdr3_nt: TGTGCCAGCAGCAAAGGAAGCAGGGGAGGCACCGGGGAGCTGTTTTTT
j_call: TRBJ2-2; clone_size: NA; d_call: NA; v_call: TRBV12-5; cdr3_aa: CASASSTGHTGELFF; cdr3_nt: TGTGCTAGTGCCTCCTCCACGGGGCACACCGGGGAGCTGTTTTTT
j_call: TRBJ2-5; clone_size: NA; d_call: TRBD1; v_call: TRBV14; cdr3_aa: CASSQIQGVQETQYF; cdr3_nt: TGTGCCAGCAGCCAAATACAGGGGGTCCAAGAGACCCAGTACTTC
j_call: TRBJ1-5; clone_size: NA; d_call: NA; v_call: TRBV3-1/TRBV3-2; cdr3_aa: CASSQDRRQPQHF; cdr3_nt: TGTGCCAGCAGCCAAGATCGTCGGCAGCCCCAGCATTTT
j_call: TRBJ2-7; clone_size: large; d_call: NA; v_call: TRBV5-6; cdr3_aa: CASSSRLGVTEQYF; cdr3_nt: TGTGCCAGCAGTTCACGTCTGGGTGTGACGGAGCAGTACTTC
j_call: TRBJ2-1; clone_size: NA; d_call: TRBD2; v_call: TRBV7-3; cdr3_aa: CASSLRSGGGHNEQFF; cdr3_nt: TGTGCCAGCAGCTTAAGGTCCGGGGGGGGGCACAATGAGCAGTTCTTC
j_call: TRBJ2-3; clone_size: once; d_call: TRBD2; v_call: TRBV5-6; cdr3_aa: CASSWGGTASTDTQYF; cdr3_nt: TGTGCCAGCAGCTGGGGGGGGACTGCTAGCACAGATACGCAGTATTTT
j_call: TRBJ1-6; clone_size: NA; d_call: TRBD1; v_call: TRBV27; cdr3_aa: CASSTGTGANSPLHF; cdr3_nt: TGTGCCAGCAGTACCGGGACAGGGGCCAATTCACCCCTCCACTTT
j_call: TRBJ1-2; clone_size: NA; d_call: TRBD1; v_call: TRBV5-5; cdr3_aa: CASSLVGTGGGGYTF; cdr3_nt: TGTGCCAGCAGCTTGGTAGGGACAGGCGGGGGTGGCTACACCTTC
j_call: TRBJ2-5; clone_size: once; d_call: NA; v_call: TRBV12-3/TRBV12-4; cdr3_aa: CASSRDRQETQYF; cdr3_nt: TGTGCCAGCAGTCGGGACCGGCAAGAGACCCAGTACTTC
j_call: TRBJ2-3; clone_size: NA; d_call: TRBD1; v_call: TRBV6-5; cdr3_aa: CASKRQGSTDTQYF; cdr3_nt: TGTGCCAGCAAGCGACAGGGTAGCACAGATACGCAGTATTTT
j_call: TRBJ1-6; clone_size: once; d_call: NA; v_call: TRBV6-6; cdr3_aa: CASRASSYNSPLHF; cdr3_nt: TGTGCCAGCAGAGCGAGCTCCTATAATTCACCCCTCCACTTT
j_call: TRBJ2-5; clone_size: NA; d_call: TRBD2; v_call: TRBV11-2; cdr3_aa: CASSLRTSGSWETQYF; cdr3_nt: TGTGCCAGCAGCTTACGAACTAGCGGGAGTTGGGAGACCCAGTACTTC
j_call: TRBJ2-5; clone_size: NA; d_call: NA; v_call: TRBV5-1; cdr3_aa: CASSLAQKETQYF; cdr3_nt: TGCGCCAGCAGCTTGGCACAGAAAGAGACCCAGTACTTC